The clone carrying this T cell receptor (beta chain) has only a few counts. The entry originates in a study of identical twins. Germline CDR1 LNHDA, CDR2 SQIVND (reference sequence). The CDR3 has 13 residues. V was trimmed by 5 bases and J by 4 bases, leaving 11 bases between them. TCRdb reprocessed the 5' RACE reads with MiXCR, giving one entry per CDR3 protein. This table has 400,000 to 650,000 distinct CDR3 sequences, about 20% appearing once. The data were also submitted as part of a second study, on T cells expressing NK-cell markers. Turning to that study: Dominant NKG2C+ clonotypes made up roughly 1.0-8% of CD8+ T cells in six donors. Whether expanded NKG2C+ T cell clones were HCMV specific stayed uncertain.

This sequence was found in a woman aged 18-29 years in good health. Sequencing was done on a sample of CD4+ T cells sorted from blood. This chain uses TRBV19 with TRBJ2-5; TRBD1 or TRBD2 may be the D gene (5 bases each). The CDR3 nucleotides are TGTGCCAGTAGTTCCGGGGCCAGAGAGACCCAGTACTTC. It translates to CASSSGARETQYF.